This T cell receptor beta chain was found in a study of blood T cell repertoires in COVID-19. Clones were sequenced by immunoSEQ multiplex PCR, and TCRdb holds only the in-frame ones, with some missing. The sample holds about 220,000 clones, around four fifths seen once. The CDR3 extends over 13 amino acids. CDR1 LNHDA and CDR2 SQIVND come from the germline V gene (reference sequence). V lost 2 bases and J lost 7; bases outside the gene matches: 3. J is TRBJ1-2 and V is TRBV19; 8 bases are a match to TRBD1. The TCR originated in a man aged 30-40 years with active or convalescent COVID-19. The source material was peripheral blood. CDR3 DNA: TGTGCCAGTAGTATACGCCAGGGGGCTGGCTACACCTTC. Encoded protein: CASSIRQGAGYTF.